What follows is one TCR beta chain and its context. Its antigen is unidentified. All the people who gave samples were healthy bone marrow donors. These data come from a study of cytomegalovirus exposure and HLA in healthy donors. With 60 Vbeta and 13 Jbeta primers, the PCR was carried out. Method: immunoSEQ multiplex PCR; TCRdb's copy keeps in-frame clones and lacks some. This table holds a few hundred thousand clones, about 93% found once. Broader study findings: Several V segments, TRBV6-2 and TRBV6-3 among them, could not be told apart and were dropped. Researchers reported in a later analysis that a missense DCLRE1C variant was tied to TCR beta V- and J-gene trimming.

V was pared by 4 bases and J by 9 bases, with 4 bases between. The germline CDR1 and CDR2 sequences are MNHNY and SVGAGI (reference sequence). The CDR3 totals 10 residues. Sequencing used PBMCs. The origin of this receptor is a girl aged 2-10 years in good health and CMV-seronegative. The V call is TRBV6-6, the J call TRBJ2-1, with D unresolved. The CDR3 loop reads CASSSGEQFF. In nucleotides, the CDR3 is TGTGCCAGCAGTTCCGGTGAGCAGTTCTTC.